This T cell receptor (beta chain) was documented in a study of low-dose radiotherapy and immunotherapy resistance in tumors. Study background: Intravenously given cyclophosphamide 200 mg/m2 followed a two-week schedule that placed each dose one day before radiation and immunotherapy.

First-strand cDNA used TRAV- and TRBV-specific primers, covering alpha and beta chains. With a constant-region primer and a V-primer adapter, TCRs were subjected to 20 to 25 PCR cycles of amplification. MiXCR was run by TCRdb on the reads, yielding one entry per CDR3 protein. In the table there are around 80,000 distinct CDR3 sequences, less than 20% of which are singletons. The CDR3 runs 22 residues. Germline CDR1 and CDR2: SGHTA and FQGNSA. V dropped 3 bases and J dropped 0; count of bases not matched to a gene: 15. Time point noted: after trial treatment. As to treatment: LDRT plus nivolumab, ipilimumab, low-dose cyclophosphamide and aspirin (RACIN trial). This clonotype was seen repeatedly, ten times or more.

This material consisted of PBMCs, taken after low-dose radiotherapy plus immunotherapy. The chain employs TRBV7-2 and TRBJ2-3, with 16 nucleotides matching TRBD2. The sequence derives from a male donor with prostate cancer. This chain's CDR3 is CASSFSIFGTSGRASSTDTQYF. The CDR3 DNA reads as TGTGCCAGCAGCTTTAGTATTTTTGGGACTAGCGGGAGGGCCTCCAGCACAGATACGCAGTATTTT.